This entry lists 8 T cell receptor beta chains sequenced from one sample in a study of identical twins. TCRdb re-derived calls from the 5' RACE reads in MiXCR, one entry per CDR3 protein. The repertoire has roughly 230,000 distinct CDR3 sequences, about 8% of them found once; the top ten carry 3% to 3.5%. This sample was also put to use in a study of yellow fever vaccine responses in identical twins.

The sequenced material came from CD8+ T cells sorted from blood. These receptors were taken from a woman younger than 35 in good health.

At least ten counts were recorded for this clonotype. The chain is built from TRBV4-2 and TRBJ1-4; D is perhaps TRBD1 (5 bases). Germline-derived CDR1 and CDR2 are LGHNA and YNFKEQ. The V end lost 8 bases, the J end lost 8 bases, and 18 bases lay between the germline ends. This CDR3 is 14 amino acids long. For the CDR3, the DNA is TGTGCCAGCGGTCCCTCCAGGGAGGTAGAAAAACTGTTTTTT. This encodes CASGPSREVEKLFF.

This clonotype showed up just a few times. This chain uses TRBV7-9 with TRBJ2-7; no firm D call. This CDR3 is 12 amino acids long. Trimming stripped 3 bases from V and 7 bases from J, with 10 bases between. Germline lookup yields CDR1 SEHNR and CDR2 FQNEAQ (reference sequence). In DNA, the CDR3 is TGTGCCAGCAGCTTTCATGCCTTGGAGCAGTACTTC. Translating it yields CASSFHALEQYF. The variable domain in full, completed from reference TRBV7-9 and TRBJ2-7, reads DTGVSQNPRHKITKRGQNVTFRCDPISEHNRLYWYRQTLGQGPEFLTYFQNEAQLEKSRLLSDRFSAERPKGSFSTLEIQRTEQGDSAMYLCASSFHALEQYFGPGTRLTVT.

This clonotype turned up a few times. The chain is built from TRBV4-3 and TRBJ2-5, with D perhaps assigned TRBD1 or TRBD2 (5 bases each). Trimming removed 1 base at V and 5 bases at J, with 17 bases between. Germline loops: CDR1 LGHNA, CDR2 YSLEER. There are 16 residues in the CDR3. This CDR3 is CASSQVRWQGGETQYF. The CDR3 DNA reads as TGCGCCAGCAGCCAAGTCCGGTGGCAGGGCGGGGAGACCCAGTACTTC.

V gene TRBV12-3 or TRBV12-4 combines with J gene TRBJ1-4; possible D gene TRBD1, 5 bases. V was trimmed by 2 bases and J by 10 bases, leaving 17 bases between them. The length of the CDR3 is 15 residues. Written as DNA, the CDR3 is TGTGCCAGCAGTTTATGGACATGGGGGGACGGAAAACTGTTTTTT. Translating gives CASSLWTWGDGKLFF.

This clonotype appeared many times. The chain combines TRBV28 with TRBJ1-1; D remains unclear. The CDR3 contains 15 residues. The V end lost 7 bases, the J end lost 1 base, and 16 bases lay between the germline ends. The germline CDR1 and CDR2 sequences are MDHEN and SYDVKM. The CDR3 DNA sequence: TGTGCCAGCATGTACCTTAGGGCAGAGAACACTGAAGCTTTCTTT. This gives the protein CASMYLRAENTEAFF.

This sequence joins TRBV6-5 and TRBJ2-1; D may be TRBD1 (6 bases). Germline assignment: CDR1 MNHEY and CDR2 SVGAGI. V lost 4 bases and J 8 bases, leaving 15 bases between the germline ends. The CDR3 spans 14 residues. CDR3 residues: CASSLNRVADEQFF. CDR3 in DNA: TGTGCCAGCAGTTTAAACAGGGTTGCAGATGAGCAGTTCTTC.

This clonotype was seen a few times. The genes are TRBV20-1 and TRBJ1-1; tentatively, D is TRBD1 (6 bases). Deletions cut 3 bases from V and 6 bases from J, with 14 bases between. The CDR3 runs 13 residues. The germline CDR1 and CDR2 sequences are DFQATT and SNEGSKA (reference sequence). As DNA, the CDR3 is TGCAGTGCTAGGGACAGATCCGATTCTGAAGCTTTCTTT. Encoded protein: CSARDRSDSEAFF.

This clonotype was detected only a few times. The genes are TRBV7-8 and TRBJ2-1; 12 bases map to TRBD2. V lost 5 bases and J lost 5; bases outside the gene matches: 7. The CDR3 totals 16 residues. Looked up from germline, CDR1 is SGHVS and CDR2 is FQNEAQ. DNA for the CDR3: TGTGCCAGCAGCCCTTGGACTAGCGGGACAAACAATGAGCAGTTCTTC. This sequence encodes CASSPWTSGTNNEQFF.